The T cell receptor beta chain under discussion was sequenced for a study of cytomegalovirus exposure and HLA in healthy donors. Germline lookup yields CDR1 MNHNS and CDR2 SASEGT. The V segment lost 3 bases and the J segment 2 bases; nucleotides outside the gene matches: 2. CDR3 length equals 15 residues. Study-level points and caveats: In a later analysis, across HLA loci, associated TCR counts were highest for DRB1, lowest for HLA-C. Reported performance of the classifier showed diagnosis of cytomegalovirus status with high specificity and sensitivity. Several of the most significant clusters were apparently associated with common viral pathogens in a later analysis.

Amplification used 60 Vbeta primers and 13 Jbeta primers. TCRdb keeps only in-frame clones here, not all; method: immunoSEQ multiplex PCR. This table holds under 300,000 clones, approximately 84% found once. About this clone itself: Its antigen is unknown.

J is TRBJ2-2 and V is TRBV6-1; 8 bases map to TRBD1. Sequencing input: PBMCs. This sequence was found in a woman aged 40 to 49 in good health and CMV-seropositive. The CDR3 DNA reads as TGTGCCAGCAGTGACCAGGGGGCCAACACCGGGGAGCTGTTTTTT. Its protein is CASSDQGANTGELFF.